Listed below are T cell receptor beta chains from one sample, sequenced in a study of shared clonotypes between healthy human individuals. The table came from immunoSEQ multiplex PCR; TCRdb's copy has only in-frame clones and leaves some out. The table lists over a million clones, roughly 96% of them singletons. The source material was naive CD4+ T cells sorted from blood. These receptors were obtained from a young man in good health. The CDR3 runs from the conserved cysteine through the conserved F or W. A D gene is named only where the DNA matches it firmly. Clone size is shown for a subset of rows, as once, few, many or a class of expanded clone.

J	V	D	size	CDR3	DNA
TRBJ2-3	TRBV6-5	NA	NA	CASSYSGSSTDTQYF	TGTGCCAGCAGTTACTCGGGGAGTAGCACAGATACGCAGTATTTT
TRBJ1-3	TRBV5-5	TRBD1	NA	CASSLALAGGNFGNTIYF	TGTGCCAGCAGCTTGGCCTTGGCAGGGGGGAACTTTGGAAACACCATATATTTT
TRBJ1-1	TRBV27	NA	NA	CASSLISRAAEAFF	TGTGCCAGCAGTTTAATATCAAGGGCCGCCGAAGCTTTCTTT
TRBJ2-5	TRBV19	TRBD2	NA	CASSTTSGSRETQYF	TGTGCCAGTAGTACTACTAGCGGGAGTAGGGAGACCCAGTACTTC
TRBJ2-1	TRBV9	NA	once	CASSAPEGLYNEQFF	TGTGCCAGCAGCGCCCCAGAGGGACTTTACAATGAGCAGTTCTTC
TRBJ2-7	TRBV18	TRBD1	NA	CASSPGTGFYEQYF	TGTGCCAGCTCCCCCGGGACAGGGTTCTACGAGCAGTACTTC
TRBJ2-7	TRBV5-1	TRBD1	NA	CASSLGAGTGAYYEQYF	TGCGCCAGCAGCTTGGGGGCAGGGACAGGGGCCTACTACGAGCAGTACTTC
TRBJ2-5	TRBV5-6	NA	NA	CASSLDRVKTQYF	TGTGCCAGCAGCTTGGACAGGGTGAAGACCCAGTACTTC
TRBJ2-5	TRBV5-1	NA	NA	CASSLERGGLQETQYF	TGCGCCAGCAGCTTGGAAAGGGGGGGACTTCAAGAGACCCAGTACTTC
TRBJ2-2	TRBV4-1	NA	NA	CASSQETGLGELFF	TGCGCCAGCAGCCAAGAAACGGGGCTCGGGGAGCTGTTTTTT
TRBJ2-1	TRBV7-5	NA	NA	CARSILAGGELSYNEQFF	TGTGCCAGAAGCATACTAGCGGGAGGGGAGCTTTCCTACAATGAGCAGTTCTTC
TRBJ2-1	TRBV7-9	NA	NA	CASSSPRNEQFF	TGTGCCAGCAGCTCCCCCCGCAATGAGCAGTTCTTC
TRBJ2-1	TRBV4-1	TRBD1	NA	CASSRTGVEQFF	TGCGCCAGCAGCCGGACAGGGGTTGAGCAGTTCTTC
TRBJ1-5	TRBV7-2	NA	NA	CASSLGIDQPQHF	TGTGCCAGCAGCTTAGGGATCGATCAGCCCCAGCATTTT
TRBJ1-3	TRBV28	NA	NA	CASSFSLGRYTGNTIYF	TGTGCCAGCAGTTTTTCCCTAGGGCGGTACACTGGAAACACCATATATTTT
TRBJ2-7	TRBV10-2	TRBD1	NA	CASTRDRDSYEQYF	TGCGCCAGCACCCGTGACAGGGATTCCTACGAGCAGTACTTC
TRBJ1-2	TRBV21-1	NA	NA	CASSKEASRGGYTF	TGTGCCAGCAGCAAAGAAGCATCCAGGGGGGGCTACACCTTC
TRBJ2-5	TRBV5-1	NA	NA	CASRVNTVETQYF	TGCGCCAGCAGAGTGAACACTGTAGAGACCCAGTACTTC
TRBJ2-5	TRBV18	NA	NA	CASSPLQGRETQYF	TGTGCCAGCTCACCATTGCAGGGGCGGGAGACCCAGTACTTC
TRBJ1-4	TRBV7-9	NA	NA	CASSLELATNEKLFF	TGTGCCAGCAGCTTAGAGCTAGCAACTAATGAAAAACTGTTTTTT
TRBJ2-1	TRBV14	NA	NA	CASSHLISYNEQFF	TGTGCCAGCAGCCATCTGATCTCCTACAATGAGCAGTTCTTC
TRBJ1-1	TRBV9	NA	NA	CASSVEAGAGRSNTEAFF	TGTGCCAGCAGCGTAGAAGCTGGGGCAGGGAGATCGAACACTGAAGCTTTCTTT
TRBJ2-5	TRBV15	NA	NA	CATSSALQGNQETQYF	TGTGCCACCAGCAGTGCGCTACAGGGCAACCAAGAGACCCAGTACTTC